The 28 T cell receptor beta chains reported below all come from one sample, sequenced in a study of human T cells and chemical hapten exposure. TCRdb processed the RACE reads anew with MiXCR; each CDR3 protein has one entry. The sample yields 150,000 to 200,000 distinct CDR3 sequences, more than 14% seen once. Time point in this sample: patch test 1, 2 weeks after DPC sensitization. This sample's treatment: therapeutic diphenylcyclopropenone sensitization with weekly scalp DPC. The sequencing here drew on whole blood, taken in connection with sensitization to the hapten diphenylcyclopropenone (DPC). These TCRs come from a woman aged 25 to 39 with alopecia areata. Some clones in this sample may be carry-over from other donors' samples.

The chain couples TRBV6-5 to TRBJ2-3, with 11 bases fitting TRBD2. Germline-derived CDR1 and CDR2 are MNHEY and SVGAGI. The ends lost 0 bases at V and 4 bases at J; junction bases unmatched: 3. The CDR3 consists of 16 residues. The CDR3, as DNA: TGTGCCAGCAGTTACTCATTAGCGGGAGGGCCAGATACGCAGTATTTT. Protein sequence: CASSYSLAGGPDTQYF.

Comment on this clonotype: Being one base from a much bigger clone, this may be a read error. The missing conserved phenylalanine or tryptophan at the end of this CDR3 makes a read error likely. V and J are TRBV9 and TRBJ2-7; D remains ambiguous. Germline CDR1 reads SGDLS; CDR2 reads YYNGEE. The germline V and J ends were trimmed by 4 bases and 0 bases, with 20 bases remaining between them. CDR3 length: 17 residues. As DNA, the CDR3 is TGTGCCAGCAGCCCAGAGCCGGGCGGAAAAACCTCCTACGAGCAGTACTTG. Encoded protein: CASSPEPGGKTSYEQYL.

This clonotype was seen more than once but under ten times. The rearrangement uses TRBV20-1 and TRBJ2-3; D call uncertain. Trimming took off 3 bases at V and 4 bases at J, with 11 bases between the two ends. The CDR3 totals 13 residues. From germline, CDR1 is DFQATT and CDR2 SNEGSKA (reference sequence). The CDR3 loop is CSASVVDADTQYF. The CDR3, as DNA: TGCAGTGCTAGTGTCGTAGATGCAGATACGCAGTATTTT.

This clonotype has more than one count but fewer than ten. V usage is TRBV28 and J usage is TRBJ2-3, with D hard to call. Trimming pared 4 bases from V and 0 bases from J, leaving 17 bases between. Germline V CDR1 and CDR2: MDHEN, SYDVKM. The length of the CDR3 is 17 residues. CDR3 nucleotide sequence: TGTGCCAGCAGTTACCCGCTTGGGGTCCCTAGCACAGATACGCAGTATTTT. Its translation: CASSYPLGVPSTDTQYF.

This clonotype was counted ten times or more. J is TRBJ2-7 and V is TRBV7-2; TRBD1 aligns across 8 bases. The CDR3 consists of 15 residues. The germline CDR1 and CDR2 sequences are SGHTA and FQGNSA. V lost 6 bases and J lost 7; bases outside the gene matches: 14. This CDR3 reads CASRITQGALGEQYF. The CDR3 bases are TGTGCCAGCAGGATTACCCAGGGGGCTTTAGGGGAGCAGTACTTC.

The genes are TRBV20-1 and TRBJ2-1, with 7 bases matching TRBD2. CDR3 size: 16 residues. V shed 4 bases, J shed 3 bases, and the junction held 12 bases outside the gene matches. Germline V CDR1 and CDR2: DFQATT, SNEGSKA (reference sequence). CDR3 in amino acids: CSATPRLQRGYNEQFF. The CDR3 nucleotides read TGCAGTGCTACCCCGAGGTTGCAGCGGGGCTACAATGAGCAGTTCTTC.

The V and J genes are TRBV7-8 and TRBJ1-5; D call uncertain. The CDR3 has 15 amino acids. Between the trimmed V and J ends, which lost 1 base and 0 bases, there was a span of 7 bases. CDR1 and CDR2 from the germline V gene are SGHVS and FQNEAQ. The CDR3 loop is CASSLERTSNQPQHF. As DNA, the CDR3 is TGTGCCAGCAGCTTAGAGCGGACTAGCAATCAGCCCCAGCATTTT. Based on the CDR3 plus reference TRBV7-8 and TRBJ1-5, the full variable domain is GAGVSQSPRYKVAKRGQDVALRCDPISGHVSLFWYQQALGQGPEFLTYFQNEAQLDKSGLPSDRFFAERPEGSVSTLKIQRTQQEDSAVYLCASSLERTSNQPQHFGDGTRLSIL.

This clonotype has only a few counts. The V gene is TRBV28, the J gene TRBJ1-2; TRBD1 might be the D (5 bases). Germline CDR1 MDHEN, CDR2 SYDVKM. With 2 bases removed from V and 2 bases from J, the gap between germline ends came to 9 bases. The CDR3 is made up of 14 amino acids. The chain's CDR3 is CASSLGAGNYGYTF. CDR3 DNA: TGTGCCAGCAGTTTAGGCGCAGGGAACTATGGCTACACCTTC.

The V and J genes are TRBV2 and TRBJ1-2, with D unclear. The CDR3 covers 12 residues. CDR1 SNHLY and CDR2 FYNNEI come from the germline V gene. V dropped 8 bases and J dropped 10 bases, with 17 bases sitting between them. This CDR3 reads CASLRSESHYTF. The DNA for the CDR3 is TGTGCCAGCCTTAGGTCCGAAAGCCACTACACCTTC.

This clonotype has just a few counts. The chain joins TRBV4-3 to TRBJ1-4, with a weak D call TRBD1 (6 bases). V was shortened by 2 bases and J by 10 bases, with 11 bases between the two germline ends. CDR1 and CDR2 (germline): LGHNA, YSLEER. CDR3 length equals 13 residues. The CDR3 coding sequence is TGCGCCAGCAGCCAACAGGGGTGGGGAAAACTGTTTTTT. It yields the protein CASSQQGWGKLFF.

This clonotype was counted ten times or more. A junction boundary mismatches the germline segment, possibly from a read error. The chain couples TRBV20-1 to TRBJ2-1, with a weak D call TRBD2 (6 bases). Germline lookup yields CDR1 DFQATT and CDR2 SNEGSKA (reference sequence). This CDR3 is 15 amino acids long. The CDR3 reads CSARDTGDSNNEQFF. DNA for the CDR3: TGCAGTGCTAGAGATACTGGGGACTCCAACAATGAGCAGTTCTTC.

The J gene is TRBJ2-5, the V gene TRBV5-5; 7 bases match TRBD1. The germline CDR1 and CDR2 sequences are SGHKS and YYEKEE (reference sequence). The trim removed 6 bases at V and 2 bases at J, leaving 7 bases unmatched. This CDR3 region has 14 residues. This chain's CDR3 is CASTDRDRQETQYF. CDR3 sequence (DNA): TGTGCCAGCACGGACCGGGACAGACAAGAGACCCAGTACTTC.

This clonotype was detected ten times or more. The CDR3 sequence: CASTQRRGSNQPQHF. The CDR3 DNA sequence: TGTGCCAGCACCCAAAGGAGGGGGAGCAATCAGCCCCAGCATTTT. The chain links TRBV28 to TRBJ1-5, with TRBD1 as a possible D gene (6 bases). V lost 7 bases and J lost 1, with 14 bases in between. CDR1 MDHEN and CDR2 SYDVKM come from the germline V gene. The CDR3 runs to 15 residues. Looking up the rest from reference TRBV28 and TRBJ1-5 gives the full variable domain: DVKVTQSSRYLVKRTGEKVFLECVQDMDHENMFWYRQDPGLGLRLIYFSYDVKMKEKGDIPEGYSVSREKKERFSLILESASTNQTSMYLCASTQRRGSNQPQHFGDGTRLSIL.

The chain couples TRBV6-6 to TRBJ2-1, with unresolved D. V gave up 5 bases and J gave up 0 bases, with 11 bases separating them. CDR3 length: 15 amino acids. Germline CDR1 is MNHNY and CDR2 is SVGAGI (reference sequence). For the CDR3, the DNA is TGTGCCAGCAGTCGGACGATCCACTCCTACAATGAGCAGTTCTTC. It yields the protein CASSRTIHSYNEQFF.

This clonotype was picked up a small number of times. V and J are TRBV5-1 and TRBJ2-2; 8 nucleotides line up with TRBD1. Germline CDR1 reads SGHRS; CDR2 reads YFSETQ. After removal of 3 bases from V and 2 bases from J, the junction contained 6 bases not matched to a gene. This CDR3 has 16 residues. The CDR3 reads CASSSPGQVNTGELFF. CDR3 sequence (DNA): TGCGCCAGCAGCTCTCCGGGACAGGTTAACACCGGGGAGCTGTTTTTT.

This clonotype was recorded many times. The chain joins TRBV20-1 to TRBJ1-1; D is unclear. The germline V gene encodes CDR1 DFQATT and CDR2 SNEGSKA (reference sequence). This CDR3 is built from 12 residues. V shed 3 bases and J shed 7 bases, with 12 bases lying between them. CDR3 protein: CSASRPTSEAFF. In DNA form, the CDR3 reads TGCAGTGCTAGCCGCCCAACCAGTGAAGCTTTCTTT.

This clonotype showed up just once. This chain connects TRBV6-4 to TRBJ1-2; D might be TRBD1 (6 bases). V dropped 7 bases and J dropped 1 base, with 13 bases sitting between them. This CDR3 region has 14 residues. Germline V gene data show CDR1 as MRHNA and CDR2 as SNTAGT. In DNA, the CDR3 is TGTGCCAGCATCTGGACAGTCGTTAACTATGGCTACACCTTC. Residues: CASIWTVVNYGYTF.

This chain links TRBV30 with TRBJ1-5, with D unresolved. The CDR3 is 13 amino acids. The V gene lost 0 bases and the J gene lost 6 bases, with 9 bases spanning the gap. Germline V gives CDR1 GTSNPN, CDR2 SVGIG (reference sequence). The CDR3 spells CAWSVLAGQPQHF. The DNA of the CDR3 is TGTGCCTGGAGTGTTTTAGCTGGTCAGCCCCAGCATTTT. The variable domain in full, with the rest retrieved from reference TRBV30 and TRBJ1-5, is SQTIHQWPATLVQPVGSPLSLECTVEGTSNPNLYWYRQAAGRGLQLLFYSVGIGQISSEVPQNLSASRPQDRQFILSSKKLLLSDSGFYLCAWSVLAGQPQHFGDGTRLSIL.

V usage is TRBV28 and J usage is TRBJ1-4; D ambiguous. The V end was cut by 6 bases, the J end by 4 bases, with 12 bases between. The CDR3 has 14 residues. Germline lookup yields CDR1 MDHEN and CDR2 SYDVKM. The DNA for the CDR3 is TGTGCCAGCAGCCCTTCTGGGGTTAATGAAAAACTGTTTTTT. Protein: CASSPSGVNEKLFF.

This clonotype was seen repeatedly, ten times or more. The V call is TRBV28, the J call TRBJ2-1; a possible D gene is TRBD1 (6 bases). The V end lost 5 bases, the J end lost 0 bases, and 11 bases lay between the germline ends. This CDR3 has 15 residues. Germline V gene lookup returns CDR1 MDHEN and CDR2 SYDVKM. The CDR3 DNA reads TGTGCCAGCAGTCAACAGGGATTCTCCTACAATGAGCAGTTCTTC. This encodes CASSQQGFSYNEQFF.

There are a few counts of this clonotype. The chain recombines TRBV25-1 with TRBJ2-3; the D gene is possibly TRBD2 (6 bases). The V and J ends lost 3 bases and 4 bases respectively, with 20 bases between them. Germline V gives CDR1 MGHDK, CDR2 SYGVNS. CDR3 size: 17 residues. The CDR3 loop is CASSDPEGWGLADTQYF. CDR3 sequence (DNA): TGTGCCAGCAGTGATCCCGAAGGTTGGGGACTGGCAGATACGCAGTATTTT. Full variable domain (remainder filled in from reference TRBV25-1 and TRBJ2-3): EADIYQTPRYLVIGTGKKITLECSQTMGHDKMYWYQQDPGMELHLIHYSYGVNSTEKGDLSSESTVSRIRTEHFPLTLESARPSHTSQYLCASSDPEGWGLADTQYFGPGTRLTVL.

There are many counts of this clonotype. The rearrangement links TRBV6-2 or TRBV6-3 to TRBJ1-1; TRBD1 agrees at 7 bases. V was clipped by 7 bases and J by 6 bases; unmatched bases: 14. This CDR3 region has 15 residues. Germline lookup yields CDR1 MNHEY and CDR2 SVGEGT. Here the CDR3 reads CASTRRPDRAAEAFF. CDR3 bases: TGTGCCAGCACCCGACGACCTGACAGGGCCGCTGAAGCTTTCTTT.

This clonotype has a handful of counts. V gene TRBV20-1 combines with J gene TRBJ1-1; TRBD1 is a possible D gene (5 bases). Between the trimmed V and J ends, which lost 6 bases and 1 base, there was a span of 15 bases. This CDR3 has 14 residues. CDR1 DFQATT and CDR2 SNEGSKA come from the germline V gene (reference sequence). Here the CDR3 DNA reads TGCAGTGCCACCTTCCCGGGGCAGAACACTGAAGCTTTCTTT. Residues: CSATFPGQNTEAFF.

This clonotype occurred a few times. The chain links TRBV6-2 or TRBV6-3 to TRBJ2-1; weak D call: TRBD2 (6 bases). Germline CDR1 MNHEY, CDR2 SVGEGT. The CDR3 consists of 18 residues. V gave up 5 bases and J gave up 6 bases, with 26 bases separating them. The CDR3 here is CASSPYSGTGASVNEQFF. Written as DNA, the CDR3 is TGTGCCAGCAGTCCCTATAGCGGAACGGGAGCATCAGTCAATGAGCAGTTCTTC.

This clonotype was counted a few times. The V call is TRBV29-1, the J call TRBJ2-7, with 7 nucleotides matching TRBD2. Germline V gene sequence: CDR1 SQVTM, CDR2 ANQGSEA. The CDR3 is 14 amino acids. J lost 6 bases, V lost 3 bases, and 11 bases had no gene match. The chain's CDR3 is CSVEFGGGNREQYF. The CDR3 DNA reads TGCAGCGTTGAGTTCGGGGGAGGGAACCGCGAGCAGTACTTC.

The table lists this clonotype with a few counts. The chain carries TRBV6-5 and TRBJ2-7, with TRBD2 as a possible D gene (6 bases). The length of the CDR3 is 14 residues. CDR1 and CDR2 (germline): MNHEY, SVGAGI. With 2 bases removed from V and 5 bases from J, the gap between germline ends came to 13 bases. In DNA, the CDR3 is TGTGCCAGCAGTTACCAAGCGGGTACCAACGAGCAGTACTTC. Translation: CASSYQAGTNEQYF.

At least ten counts were recorded for this clonotype. This rearrangement joins TRBV3-1 to TRBJ1-3; 7 bases line up with TRBD1. The germline V gene encodes CDR1 LGHDT and CDR2 YNNKEL (reference sequence). The CDR3 sequence is 15 residues long. Losses at the gene ends were 1 base for V and 1 base for J; bases not matched to a gene: 1. For the CDR3, the DNA is TGTGCCAGCAGCCAAGGGACAGGTTCTGGAAACACCATATATTTT. This sequence encodes CASSQGTGSGNTIYF.

The V gene is TRBV20-1, the J gene TRBJ1-6, with D maybe TRBD1 (6 bases). Germline V CDR1 and CDR2: DFQATT, SNEGSKA (reference sequence). The ends were cut back, 3 bases at V and 5 bases at J, with 17 bases in the middle. The CDR3 sequence is 16 residues long. The CDR3 protein is CSASSVWGQDNSPLHF. As DNA, the CDR3 is TGCAGTGCTAGTTCCGTATGGGGACAAGATAATTCACCCCTCCACTTT.